The T cell receptor (beta chain) under discussion was sequenced for a study of blood T cell repertoires in COVID-19. For the study at large: Spain, Italy and the United States supplied samples that represented acute and convalescent COVID-19. T cells, B-cell-depleted T cells, or PBMCs supplied cDNA or gDNA.

Under the authors' procedure: Reference gene primer amplification gave nucleated cell count estimates. Here immunoSEQ multiplex PCR was the method, and the copy in TCRdb shows in-frame clones only, minus some. That table gives V, J and clone size, and the DNA gave D and trimming. This table has under 200,000 clones, roughly 84% appearing once. This CDR3 has 12 amino acids. CDR1 is SGHNT, CDR2 YYREEE, per germline (reference sequence). The germline V and J ends were trimmed by 0 bases and 8 bases, with 9 bases remaining between them. The chain joins TRBV5-4 to TRBJ2-7; D perhaps matches TRBD1 (6 bases). The specimen sequenced was peripheral blood. The TCR originated in a woman at least 80 years old with acute or convalescent COVID-19. The CDR3 bases are TGTGCCAGCAGCTTGGACAGGGCCAAGCAGTACTTC. Its protein is CASSLDRAKQYF.